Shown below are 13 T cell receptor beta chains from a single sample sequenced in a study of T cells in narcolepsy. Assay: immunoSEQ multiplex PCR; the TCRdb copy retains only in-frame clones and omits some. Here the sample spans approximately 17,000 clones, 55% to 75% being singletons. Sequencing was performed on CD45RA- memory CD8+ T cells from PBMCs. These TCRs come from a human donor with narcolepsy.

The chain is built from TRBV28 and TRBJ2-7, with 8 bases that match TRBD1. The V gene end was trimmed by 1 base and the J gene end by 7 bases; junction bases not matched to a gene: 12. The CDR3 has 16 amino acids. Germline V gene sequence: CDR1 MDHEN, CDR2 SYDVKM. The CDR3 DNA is TGTGCCAGCAGTTTATTCGCTTGGCAGGGGGCTGGTGAGCAGTACTTC. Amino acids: CASSLFAWQGAGEQYF.

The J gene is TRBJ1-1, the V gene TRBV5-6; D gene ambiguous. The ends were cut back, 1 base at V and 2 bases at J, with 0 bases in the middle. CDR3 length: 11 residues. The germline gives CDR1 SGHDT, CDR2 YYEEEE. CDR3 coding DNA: TGTGCCAGCAGCTTGAACACTGAAGCTTTCTTT. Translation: CASSLNTEAFF.

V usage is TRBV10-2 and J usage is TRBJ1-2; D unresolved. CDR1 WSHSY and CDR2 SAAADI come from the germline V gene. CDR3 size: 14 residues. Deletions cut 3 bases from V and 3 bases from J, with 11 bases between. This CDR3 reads CASSEIGIDYGYTF. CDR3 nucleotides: TGCGCCAGCAGTGAAATAGGGATAGACTATGGCTACACCTTC.

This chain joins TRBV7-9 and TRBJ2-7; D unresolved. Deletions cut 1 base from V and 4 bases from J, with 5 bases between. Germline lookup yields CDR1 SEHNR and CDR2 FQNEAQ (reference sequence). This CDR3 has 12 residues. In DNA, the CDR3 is TGTGCCAGCAGCTTAGAAGAATACGAGCAGTACTTC. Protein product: CASSLEEYEQYF.

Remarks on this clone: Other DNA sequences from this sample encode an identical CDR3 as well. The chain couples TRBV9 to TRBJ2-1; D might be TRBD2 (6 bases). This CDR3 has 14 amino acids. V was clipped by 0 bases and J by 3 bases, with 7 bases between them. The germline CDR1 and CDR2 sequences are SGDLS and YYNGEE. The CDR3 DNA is TGTGCCAGCAGCGTAGGGACTAACTACAATGAGCAGTTCTTC. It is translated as CASSVGTNYNEQFF.

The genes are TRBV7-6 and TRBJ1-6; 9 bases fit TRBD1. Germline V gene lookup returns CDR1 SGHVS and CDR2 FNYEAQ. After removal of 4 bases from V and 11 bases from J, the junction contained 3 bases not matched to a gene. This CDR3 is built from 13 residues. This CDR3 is CASSWTGAAPLHF. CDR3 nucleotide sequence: TGTGCCAGCAGCTGGACAGGGGCTGCACCCCTCCACTTT.

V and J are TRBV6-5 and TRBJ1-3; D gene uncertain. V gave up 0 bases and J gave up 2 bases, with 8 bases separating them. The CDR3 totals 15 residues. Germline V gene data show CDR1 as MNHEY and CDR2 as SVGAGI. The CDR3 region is CASSYSQGPGNTIYF. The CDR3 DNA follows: TGTGCCAGCAGTTACTCGCAAGGGCCTGGAAACACCATATATTTT.

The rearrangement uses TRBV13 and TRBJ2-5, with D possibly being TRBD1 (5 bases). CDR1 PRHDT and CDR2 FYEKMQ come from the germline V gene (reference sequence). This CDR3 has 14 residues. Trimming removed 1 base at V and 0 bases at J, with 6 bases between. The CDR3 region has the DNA TGTGCCAGCAGCTTAGCAGGGTACCAAGAGACCCAGTACTTC. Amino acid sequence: CASSLAGYQETQYF.

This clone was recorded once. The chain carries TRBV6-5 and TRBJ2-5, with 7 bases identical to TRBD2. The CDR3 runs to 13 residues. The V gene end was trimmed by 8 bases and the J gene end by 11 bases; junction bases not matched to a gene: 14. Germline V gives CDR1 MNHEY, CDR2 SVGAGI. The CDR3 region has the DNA TGTGCCAGCGGGCTTGGAGGGCTGGGAGGGCAGTACTTC. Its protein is CASGLGGLGGQYF.

This CDR3 is CASSQGREQYF. CDR3 sequence (DNA): TGTGCCAGCAGCCAAGGCCGCGAGCAGTACTTC. The chain combines TRBV4-2 with TRBJ2-5, with no clear D. The J call may be incorrect, as the DNA end agrees better with TRBJ2-7. This CDR3 is 11 amino acids long. Looked up from germline, CDR1 is LGHNA and CDR2 is YNFKEQ.

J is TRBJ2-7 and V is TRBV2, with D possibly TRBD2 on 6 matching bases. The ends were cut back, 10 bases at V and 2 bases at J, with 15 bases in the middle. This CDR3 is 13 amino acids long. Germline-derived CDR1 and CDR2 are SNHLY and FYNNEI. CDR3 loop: CATTGGTTYEQYF. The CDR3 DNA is TGTGCCACCACCGGGGGTACCACCTACGAGCAGTACTTC.

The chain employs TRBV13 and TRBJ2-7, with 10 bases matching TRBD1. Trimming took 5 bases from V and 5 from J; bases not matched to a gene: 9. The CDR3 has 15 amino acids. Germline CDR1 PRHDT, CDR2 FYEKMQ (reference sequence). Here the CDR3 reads CASSKTGQGYHEQYF. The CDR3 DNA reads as TGTGCCAGCAGCAAGACGGGACAGGGGTACCACGAGCAGTACTTC.

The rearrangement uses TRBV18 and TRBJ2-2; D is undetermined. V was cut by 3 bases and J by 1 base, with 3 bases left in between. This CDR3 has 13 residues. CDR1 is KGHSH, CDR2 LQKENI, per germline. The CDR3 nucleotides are TGTGCCAGCTCACCTCAGAACACCGGGGAGCTGTTTTTT. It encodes CASSPQNTGELFF.